This T cell receptor beta chain appears in the sequencing data of a study of a mutant IDH1 vaccine in newly diagnosed glioma. Turning to the study itself: Antecedent treatment encompassed radiotherapy, temozolomide, or their combination; the majority received both. Visits designated V12 and V13 were conducted at weeks 35 and 47, respectively.

Documented time point: week 47, end of study. Mutant IDH1 20-mer peptide, at 300 ug, made up each vaccine dose, with topical imiquimod. Only in-frame clones appear in the TCRdb table, and some are missing; sequencing was by immunoSEQ multiplex PCR. Seen here are 20,000 or so clones, almost 85% observed once, and the top ten hold less than 3.5%. The germline V gene has CDR1 PRHDT and CDR2 FYEKMQ (reference sequence). The CDR3 length is 14 residues. Trimming cost V 5 bases and J 3 bases; bases outside gene matches: 4. Details on this clone: Antigen: not known.

Source: PBMCs, taken from a glioma patient whose treatment included an IDH1 peptide vaccine. This receptor was obtained from a man aged 40-50 years with glioma. V and J are TRBV13 and TRBJ2-1; 7 positions match TRBD1. The chain's CDR3 is CASSARTGYNEQFF. Written as DNA, the CDR3 is TGTGCCAGCAGCGCCCGGACAGGCTACAATGAGCAGTTCTTC.